The rows below give T cell receptor beta chains drawn from one sample of a study of shared clonotypes between healthy human individuals. Produced via immunoSEQ multiplex PCR; TCRdb's table is partial and in-frame only. The repertoire holds some 1.5 million clones, more than 95% seen once, with more than 0.9% in the top ten. Sequencing was done on a sample of naive CD4+ T cells sorted from blood. Every receptor here comes from a man aged 25 to 40 in good health. Both conserved end residues are part of each CDR3. A D gene is named only where the DNA matches it firmly. Clone size, where shown, is once, few, many, or a class for clones that have expanded.

cdr3_aa | cdr3_nt | j_call | v_call | d_call | clone_size
CASSYEREKVTDTQYF | TGTGCCAGCAGCTACGAGCGGGAGAAGGTCACAGATACGCAGTATTTT | TRBJ2-3 | TRBV7-2 | TRBD2 | NA
CASSLQGKSHEQFF | TGTGCCAGCAGTCTCCAGGGTAAGAGCCATGAGCAGTTCTTC | TRBJ2-1 | TRBV28 | NA | NA
CATGTGGTGELFF | TGCGCCACCGGAACCGGGGGGACCGGGGAGCTGTTTTTT | TRBJ2-2 | TRBV4-1 | TRBD2 | NA
CASSFTNRDDEQFF | TGCGCCAGCAGCTTTACGAACAGGGATGATGAGCAGTTCTTC | TRBJ2-1 | TRBV5-1 | NA | NA
CSVDRDPAMQETQYF | TGCAGCGTTGATCGGGACCCAGCTATGCAAGAGACCCAGTACTTC | TRBJ2-5 | TRBV29-1 | NA | NA
CASRRDRGNEKLFF | TGTGCCAGCAGGCGGGACAGGGGCAATGAAAAACTGTTTTTT | TRBJ1-4 | TRBV2 | TRBD1 | once
CSAGRGDEAFF | TGCAGTGCTGGTAGGGGGGATGAAGCTTTCTTT | TRBJ1-1 | TRBV20-1 | NA | NA
CASSLTGVYGYTF | TGTGCCAGCAGCCTCACGGGCGTCTATGGCTACACCTTC | TRBJ1-2 | TRBV5-6 | NA | NA
CASSQEPDSVEAFF | TGCGCCAGCAGCCAAGAACCGGACAGCGTCGAAGCTTTCTTT | TRBJ1-1 | TRBV4-3 | NA | NA
CASSLSGLGMNTEAFF | TGTGCCAGCAGTTTATCGGGGCTGGGTATGAACACTGAAGCTTTCTTT | TRBJ1-1 | TRBV28 | NA | NA
CASRTVASGRSISTDTQYF | TGTGCCAGCAGGACGGTTGCGAGCGGGAGATCTATAAGCACAGATACGCAGTATTTT | TRBJ2-3 | TRBV21-1 | NA | NA
CASSSQATDTQYF | TGTGCCAGCAGCTCACAGGCTACAGATACGCAGTATTTT | TRBJ2-3 | TRBV5-5 | NA | once
CASSIAGRETQYF | TGTGCCAGCAGTATAGCGGGTCGAGAGACCCAGTACTTC | TRBJ2-5 | TRBV6-6 | TRBD2 | NA
CASSGTGVYNEQFF | TGTGCCAGCAGTGGGACAGGGGTCTACAATGAGCAGTTCTTC | TRBJ2-1 | TRBV6-1 | TRBD1 | once
CASGLRDFYNEQFF | TGTGCTAGTGGCCTCCGGGACTTCTACAATGAGCAGTTCTTC | TRBJ2-1 | TRBV12-5 | NA | NA
CAISESLVVQTQYF | TGTGCCATCAGTGAGTCACTAGTTGTTCAGACCCAGTACTTC | TRBJ2-5 | TRBV10-3 | NA | NA
CASSPPTNTEAFF | TGTGCCAGCAGCCCCCCAACGAACACTGAAGCTTTCTTT | TRBJ1-1 | TRBV11-2 | NA | NA
CSVPRGGWETQYF | TGCAGCGTTCCCCGAGGGGGGTGGGAGACCCAGTACTTC | TRBJ2-5 | TRBV29-1 | NA | NA
CASSFPNTGELFF | TGCGCCAGCAGCTTCCCGAACACCGGGGAGCTGTTTTTT | TRBJ2-2 | TRBV5-1 | NA | NA
CASSEVLAGGNEQFF | TGTGCCAGCAGTGAGGTACTAGCGGGAGGCAATGAGCAGTTCTTC | TRBJ2-1 | TRBV6-1 | TRBD2 | NA
CASSLGASGKETQYF | TGCGCCAGCAGCTTGGGGGCTAGCGGGAAGGAGACCCAGTACTTC | TRBJ2-5 | TRBV5-1 | TRBD2 | once
CAISEAAGGSGNTIYF | TGTGCCATCAGTGAGGCGGCAGGAGGCTCTGGAAACACCATATATTTT | TRBJ1-3 | TRBV10-3 | NA | NA
CASSPGPPPNEKLFF | TGTGCCAGCAGCCCCGGTCCTCCCCCTAATGAAAAACTGTTTTTT | TRBJ1-4 | TRBV6-5 | NA | NA
CASSSVYGQKYEQYF | TGTGCCAGCAGCTCGGTTTATGGACAGAAGTACGAGCAGTACTTC | TRBJ2-7 | TRBV7-6 | NA | NA
CASSLMSLQPQHF | TGTGCCAGCAGTTTAATGTCCTTACAGCCCCAGCATTTT | TRBJ1-5 | TRBV28 | NA | few
CASSDASTEAFF | TGTGCCAGCTCGGACGCCTCCACTGAAGCTTTCTTT | TRBJ1-1 | TRBV18 | NA | NA
CASSSQGLQGIHSYEQYF | TGTGCCAGCAGCTCTCAGGGACTACAGGGGATCCATTCCTACGAGCAGTACTTC | TRBJ2-7 | TRBV7-8 | NA | NA
CASSFREGVVGYTF | TGCGCCAGCAGCTTCCGCGAGGGGGTAGTTGGCTACACCTTC | TRBJ1-2 | TRBV5-1 | NA | NA
CASSSLRGSSYNEQFF | TGTGCCAGCAGCTCCCTTCGAGGGAGCTCCTACAATGAGCAGTTCTTC | TRBJ2-1 | TRBV5-6 | NA | NA
CASSFGLAGGFTDTQYF | TGTGCCAGCAGTTTCGGACTAGCGGGAGGATTCACAGATACGCAGTATTTT | TRBJ2-3 | TRBV27 | TRBD2 | NA
CASSLFGTGNNEQFF | TGTGCCAGCAGTTTATTCGGGACAGGGAACAATGAGCAGTTCTTC | TRBJ2-1 | TRBV28 | TRBD1 | NA